These 7 T cell receptor beta chains came from one sample sequenced in a study of blood T cell repertoires in COVID-19 (dated by TCRdb to 2018 to 2021). The method was the immunoSEQ multiplex PCR assay. TCRdb carries this immuneACCESS record with in-frame sequences only. Its versions omit some clonotypes, under half of them owing to an unresolved V gene in the studies checked, with the rest unexplained. Here the sample has about 91,000 clones; almost 90% occur a single time. In total, the top ten clones hold roughly 8.3% of the sample. Sequenced sample: peripheral blood. Receptors were obtained from a woman aged 70 to 79 with acute or convalescent COVID-19.

This chain uses TRBV19 with TRBJ2-3, with TRBD2 as a possible D gene (6 bases). Germline assignment: CDR1 LNHDA and CDR2 SQIVND (reference sequence). This CDR3 has 14 residues. Trimming removed 7 bases from V and 5 bases from J, with 16 bases in between. The CDR3 region has the DNA TGTGCCAGTACCAAGTGGGGACTCAGAGATACGCAGTATTTT. This translates into CASTKWGLRDTQYF.

The chain has TRBV12-3 or TRBV12-4 and TRBJ2-7, with D unclear. V was cut by 3 bases and J by 0 bases, with 6 bases left in between. The CDR3 consists of 13 residues. Written as DNA, the CDR3 is TGTGCCAGCAGTTTTGGGCTCTCCTACGAGCAGTACTTC. The encoded protein is CASSFGLSYEQYF.

The rearrangement joins TRBV5-1 to TRBJ2-3; a possible D gene is TRBD2 (6 bases). Trimming left V 3 bases short and J 5 bases short, with 16 bases between. This CDR3 contains 15 residues. The germline V gene has CDR1 SGHRS and CDR2 YFSETQ. Written as DNA, the CDR3 is TGCGCCAGCAGCTCCAGACTAGGTGGAGGAGATACGCAGTATTTT. As protein: CASSSRLGGGDTQYF.

The V call is TRBV9, the J call TRBJ2-1; 7 bases map to TRBD2. CDR3 size: 17 residues. The J segment lost 3 bases and the V segment lost 0 bases, leaving 9 bases of the junction unmatched. Per the germline V gene, CDR1 is SGDLS and CDR2 is YYNGEE. The DNA for the CDR3 is TGTGCCAGCAGCGTAGACCCCCTAGCGGCGAACTACAATGAGCAGTTCTTC. Residues: CASSVDPLAANYNEQFF.

The chain couples TRBV6-5 to TRBJ1-5; D not certain. Germline CDR1 and CDR2: MNHEY and SVGAGI. The CDR3 is made up of 15 amino acids. Deletions cut 8 bases from V and 0 bases from J, with 14 bases between. Here the CDR3 DNA reads TGTGCCAGCCGGCGGACTCATTATAGCAATCAGCCCCAGCATTTT. Amino acid sequence: CASRRTHYSNQPQHF.

The chain combines TRBV10-2 with TRBJ2-7; D is ambiguous. Trimming removed 5 bases at V and 2 bases at J, with 13 bases between. The CDR3 covers 14 residues. The germline CDR1 and CDR2 sequences are WSHSY and SAAADI. For the CDR3, the DNA is TGCGCCAGCAGTTCCATACAGACACCCTACGAGCAGTACTTC. Its protein product is CASSSIQTPYEQYF.

This chain uses TRBV2 with TRBJ2-7; 10 nucleotides match TRBD1. Germline CDR1 reads SNHLY; CDR2 reads FYNNEI. V gave up 5 bases and J gave up 4 bases; unmatched junction bases: 2. This CDR3 has 13 residues. In DNA, the CDR3 is TGTGCCAGCAGTCCGGACAGGGGGTACGAGCAGTACTTC. Translating gives CASSPDRGYEQYF. Full variable domain (remainder filled in from reference TRBV2 and TRBJ2-7): EPEVTQTPSHQVTQMGQEVILRCVPISNHLYFYWYRQILGQKVEFLVSFYNNEISEKSEIFDDQFSVERPDGSNFTLKIRSTKLEDSAMYFCASSPDRGYEQYFGPGTRLTVT.